One T cell receptor beta chain is described in this entry. Its specificity is unknown. Germline CDR1 is SGHDN and CDR2 is FVKESK. The CDR3 is 15 residues long. The ends were cut back, 4 bases at V and 4 bases at J, with 11 bases in the middle. Data came from immunoSEQ multiplex PCR; TCRdb stores just in-frame clones and leaves some out. The data hold more than 95,000 clones, with around 90% observed a single time. This entry comes from a study of T cell responses to AZD1222 COVID-19 vaccine. General study results and limits: Nearly half of unique spike-specific TCRs reportedly avoided B.1.351 and B.1.1.7 mutated regions.

The sequence derives from an adult in good health. The chain has TRBV14 and TRBJ2-6; D might be TRBD1 (5 bases). The specimen comprised peripheral blood, sampled on day 0 of AZD1222 vaccination. The CDR3 nucleotides read TGTGCCAGCAGCCCCACCTGGGGCGGGGCCAACGTCCTGACTTTC. Protein: CASSPTWGGANVLTF.